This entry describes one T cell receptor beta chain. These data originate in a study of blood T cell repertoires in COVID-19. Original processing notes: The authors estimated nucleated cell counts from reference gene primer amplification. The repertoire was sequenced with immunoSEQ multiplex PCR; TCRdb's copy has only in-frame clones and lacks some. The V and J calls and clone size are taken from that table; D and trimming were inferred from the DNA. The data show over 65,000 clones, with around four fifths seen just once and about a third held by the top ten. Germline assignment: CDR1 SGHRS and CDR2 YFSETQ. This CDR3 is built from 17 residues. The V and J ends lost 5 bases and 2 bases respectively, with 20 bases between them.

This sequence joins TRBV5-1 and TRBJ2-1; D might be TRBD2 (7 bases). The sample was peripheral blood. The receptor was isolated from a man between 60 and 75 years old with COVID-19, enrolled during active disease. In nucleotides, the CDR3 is TGCGCCAGCAGTCATGGGGGGGACATAGGGACCTACAATGAGCAGTTCTTC. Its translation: CASSHGGDIGTYNEQFF.